This T cell receptor beta chain was identified during a study of T cells in Graves' hyperthyroidism and ophthalmopathy. Diagnostic assessment was based on clinical symptoms, serum thyroxine and TRAb, thyroid ultrasound and orbital computed tomography. General study points: Most expanded thyroid clonotypes above 0.001 also appeared in blood. Researchers report that a 13 V-J model separated ophthalmopathy from stable hyperthyroidism.

For this clonotype: Its antigen remains unknown.

Regions amplified from RNA transcripts were the TCR beta CDR3 regions. The primer set for the first-round RT-PCR of the TCR CDR3 was HTBI. TCRdb re-analysed the multiplex PCR reads in MiXCR, keeping a single row per CDR3 protein. The table lists about 59,000 distinct CDR3 sequences, under 70% of them singletons. CDR3 length: 15 amino acids. V lost 5 bases and J 1 base, leaving 14 bases between the germline ends. Germline loops: CDR1 SGHTA, CDR2 FQGTGA. The receptor was isolated from a woman aged 60-75 years with Graves' ophthalmopathy. The sequenced sample consisted of blood. This chain connects TRBV7-3 to TRBJ1-2; possible D gene TRBD1, 6 bases. The CDR3: CASSTGGADNYGYTF. CDR3 in DNA: TGTGCCAGCAGCACGGGGGGGGCGGATAACTATGGCTACACCTTC. The whole variable domain, remainder taken from reference TRBV7-3 and TRBJ1-2, is GAGVSQTPSNKVTEKGKYVELRCDPISGHTALYWYRQSLGQGPEFLIYFQGTGAADDSGLPNDRFFAVRPEGSVSTLKIQRTERGDSAVYLCASSTGGADNYGYTFGSGTRLTVV.